Listed below are T cell receptor beta chains from one sample, sequenced in a study of cytomegalovirus exposure and HLA in healthy donors. Using immunoSEQ multiplex PCR, the repertoire was profiled, and TCRdb retains in-frame clones only, with some absent. Of 200,000 or so clones listed, roughly 76% are singletons. Sample: PBMCs. These receptors were collected from a woman aged 25 to 39 in good health and CMV-seropositive. The CDR3 runs from the conserved cysteine through the conserved F or W. Each record gives: CDR3 length, D gene, V gene, clone size, J gene, CDR3 protein, CDR3 DNA. The D gene is left open where the match is weak. Clone size is shown for a subset of rows, as once, few, many or a class of expanded clone.

CDR3 length: 15; D gene: TRBD1; V gene: TRBV27; clone size: .; J gene: TRBJ2-7; CDR3 protein: CASSVLTGGSYEQYF; CDR3 DNA: TGTGCCAGCAGTGTCCTGACAGGGGGCTCCTACGAGCAGTACTTC
CDR3 length: 13; D gene: .; V gene: TRBV7-2; clone size: .; J gene: TRBJ1-1; CDR3 protein: CASSLARYTEAFF; CDR3 DNA: TGTGCCAGCAGCTTAGCCCGTTACACTGAAGCTTTCTTT
CDR3 length: 15; D gene: .; V gene: TRBV27; clone size: .; J gene: TRBJ2-7; CDR3 protein: CASSLKGGVTYEQYF; CDR3 DNA: TGTGCCAGCAGTTTAAAAGGGGGAGTTACCTACGAGCAGTACTTC
CDR3 length: 12; D gene: .; V gene: TRBV10-3; clone size: .; J gene: TRBJ2-1; CDR3 protein: CAISLGHDEQFF; CDR3 DNA: TGTGCCATCAGTCTCGGTCACGATGAGCAGTTCTTC
CDR3 length: 12; D gene: .; V gene: TRBV7-9; clone size: few; J gene: TRBJ1-1; CDR3 protein: CSSSVSGGEAFF; CDR3 DNA: TGTTCCAGCAGCGTTTCCGGGGGTGAAGCTTTCTTT
CDR3 length: 14; D gene: TRBD1; V gene: TRBV6-6; clone size: .; J gene: TRBJ2-5; CDR3 protein: CASSLGTAQETQYF; CDR3 DNA: TGTGCCAGCAGTTTAGGGACAGCCCAAGAGACCCAGTACTTC
CDR3 length: 15; D gene: .; V gene: TRBV5-1; clone size: .; J gene: TRBJ1-4; CDR3 protein: CASKTGPATNEKLFF; CDR3 DNA: TGCGCCAGTAAGACAGGACCTGCAACTAATGAAAAACTGTTTTTT
CDR3 length: 10; D gene: .; V gene: TRBV29-1; clone size: .; J gene: TRBJ2-7; CDR3 protein: CSVGDSRQYF; CDR3 DNA: TGCAGCGTTGGGGACTCGCGGCAGTACTTC
CDR3 length: 15; D gene: .; V gene: TRBV27; clone size: .; J gene: TRBJ2-7; CDR3 protein: CASSFNGRPVDEQYF; CDR3 DNA: TGTGCCAGCAGTTTTAACGGTCGCCCTGTCGACGAGCAGTACTTC
CDR3 length: 16; D gene: .; V gene: TRBV5-1; clone size: .; J gene: TRBJ2-3; CDR3 protein: CASSSPQTGIADTQYF; CDR3 DNA: TGCGCCAGCAGCTCGCCCCAAACAGGGATTGCAGATACGCAGTATTTT
CDR3 length: 15; D gene: .; V gene: TRBV15; clone size: .; J gene: TRBJ2-5; CDR3 protein: CATRDHIANQETQYF; CDR3 DNA: TGTGCCACGAGAGACCATATAGCGAATCAAGAGACCCAGTACTTC